This T cell receptor (beta chain) was recorded in a study of control samples from healthy donors and cancer patients. This clone was recorded a few times. In germline, CDR1 is MNHEY, CDR2 SMNVEV (reference sequence). J was trimmed by 11 bases and V by 4 bases; bases with no gene match: 5. The CDR3 extends over 12 amino acids. Clones were read by immunoSEQ multiplex PCR, and TCRdb kept only the in-frame ones, dropping some. The sample carries 100,000 or so clones, 80% to 95% recorded once. Material for sequencing was blood. The clonotype originates from a woman aged 30 to 39 in good health. The V gene is TRBV27, the J gene TRBJ2-7; 10 bases are a match to TRBD1. The CDR3 reads CASSSGQGREYF. The CDR3 bases are TGTGCCAGCAGTTCGGGACAGGGGCGGGAGTACTTC.